The 13 T cell receptor beta chains listed next were all sequenced from one sample in a study of identical twins. TCRdb analysed the 5' RACE reads with MiXCR anew, one entry per CDR3 protein. This table has 1,800,000 or so distinct CDR3 sequences, under 35% appearing once. The sequenced material came from cord blood. These receptors came from a newborn girl in good health.

This sequence joins TRBV28 and TRBJ2-7; D gene unclear. Trimming shortened V by 6 bases and J by 4 bases, and 7 bases separated the two germline ends. Germline V gene lookup returns CDR1 MDHEN and CDR2 SYDVKM. CDR3 length equals 11 residues. The CDR3 bases are TGTGCCAGCAGGGACGTATACGAGCAGTACTTC. This encodes CASRDVYEQYF.

The chain links TRBV12-3 or TRBV12-4 to TRBJ1-2; D is undetermined. V was clipped by 6 bases and J by 2 bases, with 16 bases between them. The CDR3 has 15 residues. DNA of the CDR3: TGTGCCAGCAGCGGAGGGAGCCGTATAAACTATGGCTACACCTTC. Translating gives CASSGGSRINYGYTF.

This clonotype has more than one count but fewer than ten. J is TRBJ2-1 and V is TRBV29-1; 10 positions match TRBD2. CDR3 size: 15 residues. With 7 bases clipped from V and 2 bases from J, the junction kept 8 bases outside the gene matches. Germline CDR1 is SQVTM and CDR2 is ANQGSEA. CDR3 loop: CSAPSGSTPYNEQFF. The CDR3 DNA follows: TGCAGCGCTCCTAGCGGGAGCACCCCCTACAATGAGCAGTTCTTC.

This clonotype turned up a few times. The chain recombines TRBV6-5 with TRBJ1-2, with TRBD1 matching over 9 bases. Germline CDR1 MNHEY, CDR2 SVGAGI. J was trimmed by 5 bases and V by 3 bases; bases with no gene match: 4. The CDR3 extends over 14 amino acids. The CDR3 bases are TGTGCCAGCAGTTATAAACAGGGGGCGTATGGCTACACCTTC. Protein product: CASSYKQGAYGYTF.

The table lists this clonotype with many counts. The chain has TRBV29-1 and TRBJ1-2; TRBD1 matches at 8 bases. Germline-derived CDR1 and CDR2 are SQVTM and ANQGSEA. The CDR3 sequence is 11 residues long. V shed 5 bases, J shed 7 bases, and the junction held 3 bases outside the gene matches. The CDR3, as DNA: TGCAGCGTTTACCAGGGGGCTGGCTACACCTTC. Protein sequence: CSVYQGAGYTF.

This clonotype was detected only a few times. The rearrangement links TRBV20-1 to TRBJ2-7; 9 nucleotides agree with TRBD2. This CDR3 contains 13 residues. Looked up from germline, CDR1 is DFQATT and CDR2 is SNEGSKA (reference sequence). Losses at the gene ends were 0 bases for V and 4 bases for J; bases not matched to a gene: 1. The CDR3, as DNA: TGCAGTGCTAGAGATCTAGCGGGGTACGAGCAGTACTTC. Protein sequence: CSARDLAGYEQYF.

The genes are TRBV6-5 and TRBJ2-1; TRBD2 aligns across 8 bases. Germline CDR1 reads MNHEY; CDR2 reads SVGAGI. V lost 2 bases, J lost 7 bases, and 10 bases stayed unmatched. The CDR3 covers 16 residues. The CDR3, as DNA: TGTGCCAGCAGTTACGTTAGCGGGAAGGCAGGAAATGAGCAGTTCTTC. This translates into CASSYVSGKAGNEQFF.

A few counts support this clonotype. This sequence joins TRBV4-1 and TRBJ1-2; tentatively, D is TRBD1 (5 bases). The germline V and J ends were trimmed by 1 base and 0 bases, with 12 bases remaining between them. Germline V gives CDR1 MGHRA, CDR2 YSYEKL. This CDR3 has 16 residues. The CDR3 reads CASSQGPGGSNYGYTF. CDR3 in DNA: TGCGCCAGCAGCCAAGGTCCCGGGGGGTCTAACTATGGCTACACCTTC.

The genes are TRBV20-1 and TRBJ1-2; D gene ambiguous. V was pared by 6 bases and J by 2 bases, with 13 bases between. CDR1 and CDR2 from the germline V gene are DFQATT and SNEGSKA (reference sequence). This CDR3 comprises 13 residues. The CDR3 loop is CSARHSLNYGYTF. For the CDR3, the DNA is TGCAGTGCCAGGCACAGCCTCAACTATGGCTACACCTTC.

This rearrangement joins TRBV3-1 to TRBJ1-2, with 9 bases matching TRBD1. The CDR3 runs 13 residues. Germline V lookup: CDR1 LGHDT, CDR2 YNNKEL (reference sequence). Trimming at V came to 3 bases and at J to 8 bases, leaving 4 bases not matched to a gene. The CDR3 coding sequence is TGTGCCAGCAGCCAGACGACAGGGGGGGGCTACACCTTC. Its translation: CASSQTTGGGYTF.

There are a few counts of this clonotype. The V and J genes are TRBV4-1 and TRBJ1-1, with D possibly matching TRBD1 (5 bases). Germline assignment: CDR1 MGHRA and CDR2 YSYEKL. The germline V and J ends were trimmed by 4 bases and 6 bases, with 15 bases remaining between them. The CDR3 loop spans 14 amino acids. This chain's CDR3 is CASSLVRERAEAFF. Here the CDR3 DNA reads TGCGCCAGCAGCCTGGTCAGGGAAAGGGCTGAAGCTTTCTTT.

This clonotype turned up a few times. The gene calls are TRBV12-3 or TRBV12-4 and TRBJ2-7; no clear D. V lost 3 bases to trimming and J lost 2 bases, with 8 bases between them. The CDR3 runs to 13 residues. DNA for the CDR3: TGTGCCAGCAGTTTCGATCTGGCCTACGAGCAGTACTTC. Translating gives CASSFDLAYEQYF.

The chain links TRBV12-3 or TRBV12-4 to TRBJ2-1; 13 nucleotides match TRBD2. The length of the CDR3 is 15 residues. V shed 2 bases and J 12 bases; nucleotides not matched to a gene: 7. CDR3 DNA sequence: TGTGCCAGCAGTTTAAAACTAGCGGGAGGGCCGGGGCAGTTCTTC. Translation gives CASSLKLAGGPGQFF.